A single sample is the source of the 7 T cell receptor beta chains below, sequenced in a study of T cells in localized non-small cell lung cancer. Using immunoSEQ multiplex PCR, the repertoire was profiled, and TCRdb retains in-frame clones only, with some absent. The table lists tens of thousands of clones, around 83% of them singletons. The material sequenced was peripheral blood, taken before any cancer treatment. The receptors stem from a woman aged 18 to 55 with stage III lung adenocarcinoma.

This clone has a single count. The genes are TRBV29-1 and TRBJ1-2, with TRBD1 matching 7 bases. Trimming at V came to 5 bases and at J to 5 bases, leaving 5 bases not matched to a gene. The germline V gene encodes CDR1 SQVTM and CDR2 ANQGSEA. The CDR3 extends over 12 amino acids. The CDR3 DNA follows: TGCAGCGTTTCGACAGGGACATATGGCTACACCTTC. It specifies CSVSTGTYGYTF.

CDR3 residues: CASTYSGNTIYF. CDR3 bases: TGTGCCAGTACGTACTCTGGAAACACCATATATTTT. The J gene is TRBJ1-3, the V gene TRBV19; D call uncertain. Per the germline V gene, CDR1 is LNHDA and CDR2 is SQIVND (reference sequence). The V and J ends lost 7 bases and 0 bases respectively, with 4 bases between them. CDR3 size: 12 residues.

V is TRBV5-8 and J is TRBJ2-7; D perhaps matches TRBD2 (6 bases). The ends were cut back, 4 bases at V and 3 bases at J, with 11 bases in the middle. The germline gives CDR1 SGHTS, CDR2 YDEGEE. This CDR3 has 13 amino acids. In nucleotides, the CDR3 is TGTGCCAGCAGCGGCGGGACTTTCTACGAGCAGTACTTC. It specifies CASSGGTFYEQYF.

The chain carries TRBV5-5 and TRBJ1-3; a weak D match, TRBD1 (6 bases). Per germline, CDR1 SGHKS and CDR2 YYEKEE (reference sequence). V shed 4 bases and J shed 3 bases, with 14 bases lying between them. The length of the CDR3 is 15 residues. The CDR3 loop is CASSGQGTNGNTIYF. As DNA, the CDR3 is TGTGCCAGCAGCGGGCAGGGGACAAATGGAAACACCATATATTTT.

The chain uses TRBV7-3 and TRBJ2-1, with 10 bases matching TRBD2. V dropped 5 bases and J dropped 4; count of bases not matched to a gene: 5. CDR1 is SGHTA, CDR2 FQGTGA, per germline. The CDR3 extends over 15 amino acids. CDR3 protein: CASSLSGGLYNEQFF. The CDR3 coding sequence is TGTGCCAGCAGCCTTAGCGGGGGGCTTTACAATGAGCAGTTCTTC.

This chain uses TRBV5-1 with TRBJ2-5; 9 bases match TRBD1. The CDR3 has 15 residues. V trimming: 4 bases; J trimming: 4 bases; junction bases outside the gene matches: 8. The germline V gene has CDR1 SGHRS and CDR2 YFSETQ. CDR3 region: CASSGGTGWGETQYF. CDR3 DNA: TGCGCCAGCAGCGGGGGGACAGGGTGGGGAGAGACCCAGTACTTC. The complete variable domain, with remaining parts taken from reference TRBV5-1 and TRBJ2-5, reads KAGVTQTPRYLIKTRGQQVTLSCSPISGHRSVSWYQQTPGQGLQFLFEYFSETQRNKGNFPGRFSGRQFSNSRSEMNVSTLELGDSALYLCASSGGTGWGETQYFGPGTRLLVL.

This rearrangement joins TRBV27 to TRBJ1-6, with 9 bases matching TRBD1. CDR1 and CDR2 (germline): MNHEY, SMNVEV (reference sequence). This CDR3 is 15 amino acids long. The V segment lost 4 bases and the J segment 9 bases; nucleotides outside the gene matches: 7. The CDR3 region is CASSSWTGVPSPLHF. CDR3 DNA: TGTGCCAGCAGTTCCTGGACAGGGGTCCCTTCACCCCTCCACTTT.